Reported below is one TCR beta chain. Its antigen remains unknown. For every subset, genomic DNA was evenly distributed across several immunoSEQ plates. Profiling relied on immunoSEQ multiplex PCR, and the TCRdb table lists in-frame clones only, not all of them. This table has approximately 940,000 clones, over 60% appearing once. CDR3 length: 15 residues. Per the germline V gene, CDR1 is SGHTA and CDR2 is FQGNSA. V lost 6 bases and J 1 base, leaving 10 bases between the germline ends. The data originate from a study of shared clonotypes between healthy human individuals. Study-level points and caveats: Apart from blood, nothing was sampled; tissue repertoires likely differ. Incompleteness in sorted-subset sequencing, despite large depth, was shown by rarefaction.

J is TRBJ1-6 and V is TRBV7-2, with D possibly matching TRBD1 (6 bases). The sequence was obtained from a man between 18 and 35 years old in good health. The sequencing input was memory CD4+ T cells sorted from blood. Subset described: CD45RA-negative fraction. The DNA of the CDR3 is TGTGCCAGCAGAAGGGGGGGATCCTATAATTCACCCCTCCACTTT. Its protein is CASRRGGSYNSPLHF.